Listed here are 12 T cell receptor beta chains from one sample, sequenced in a study of blood T cell repertoires in COVID-19. Using immunoSEQ multiplex PCR, the repertoire was profiled, and TCRdb retains in-frame clones only, with some absent. The profile covers some 420,000 clones, with 85% to 90% appearing a single time and around 1.1% taken by the ten largest. The sample was PBMCs or T cells enriched from blood (not recorded which). The receptors stem from a man aged 25 to 45 who had recovered from COVID-19.

The chain couples TRBV7-6 to TRBJ1-3; 7 positions agree with TRBD1. The CDR3 contains 16 residues. Germline assignment: CDR1 SGHVS and CDR2 FNYEAQ. J was trimmed by 4 bases and V by 6 bases; bases with no gene match: 12. The CDR3 protein is CASSSELTGRGNTIYF. CDR3 nucleotide sequence: TGTGCCAGCAGTTCAGAATTGACAGGGCGGGGAAACACCATATATTTT.

This clone was found a few times. The chain has TRBV6-5 and TRBJ2-7, with D maybe TRBD1 (6 bases). Germline V gene sequence: CDR1 MNHEY, CDR2 SVGAGI. The length of the CDR3 is 13 residues. Trimming removed 6 bases from V and 9 bases from J, with 18 bases in between. The chain's CDR3 is CASSLRSRGGQYF. In nucleotides, the CDR3 is TGTGCCAGCAGCCTCCGCTCTAGAGGGGGGCAGTACTTC.

The V gene is TRBV3-1 (or the pseudogene TRBV3-2), the J gene TRBJ1-6, with a possible D match to TRBD1 (5 bases). The ends were cut back, 0 bases at V and 7 bases at J, with 7 bases in the middle. Germline CDR1 and CDR2: LGHDT and YNNKEL (reference sequence). This CDR3 region has 14 residues. CDR3 region: CASSQEGGNSPLHF. DNA for the CDR3: TGTGCCAGCAGCCAAGAGGGGGGGAATTCACCCCTCCACTTT.

The chain employs TRBV7-9 and TRBJ2-1, with 7 bases identical to TRBD1. This CDR3 has 16 amino acids. Germline V CDR1 and CDR2: SEHNR, FQNEAQ (reference sequence). V lost 7 bases, J lost 7 bases, and 16 bases stayed unmatched. The CDR3, as DNA: TGTGCCAGCACCCAAAAGGGGGCGGGCGCCAGAAATGAGCAGTTCTTC. Protein sequence: CASTQKGAGARNEQFF.

The chain joins TRBV18 to TRBJ1-1, with D maybe TRBD1 (5 bases). Per germline, CDR1 KGHSH and CDR2 LQKENI. Deletions cut 3 bases from V and 1 base from J, with 12 bases between. CDR3 length: 15 residues. The CDR3 nucleotides read TGTGCCAGCTCACCTCGGGACTCCGAGAACACTGAAGCTTTCTTT. This sequence encodes CASSPRDSENTEAFF.

The chain is built from TRBV29-1 and TRBJ1-2; 9 bases agree with TRBD1. Per germline, CDR1 SQVTM and CDR2 ANQGSEA. This CDR3 comprises 15 residues. Trimming cost V 4 bases and J 5 bases; bases outside gene matches: 11. The CDR3 loop is CSVGSDRGIVYGYTF. The CDR3 nucleotides are TGCAGCGTTGGGTCGGACAGGGGCATCGTTTATGGCTACACCTTC.

CDR3 loop: CASSDWADRTGELFF. The CDR3 nucleotides are TGTGCCAGCAGTGATTGGGCAGATAGAACCGGGGAGCTGTTTTTT. This rearrangement joins TRBV6-1 to TRBJ2-2, with unresolved D. Looked up from germline, CDR1 is MNHNS and CDR2 is SASEGT. The CDR3 is 15 amino acids. Trimming took 3 bases from V and 5 from J, leaving 13 bases between them.

The rearrangement uses TRBV6-6 and TRBJ1-1, with D maybe TRBD1 (5 bases). Germline CDR1 and CDR2: MNHNY and SVGAGI (reference sequence). V lost 2 bases and J 5 bases, leaving 9 bases between the germline ends. This CDR3 contains 13 residues. This CDR3 reads CASSYGGRTEAFF. CDR3 in DNA: TGTGCCAGCAGTTACGGGGGGAGGACTGAAGCTTTCTTT.

This chain connects TRBV12-3 or TRBV12-4 to TRBJ2-1; D is uncertain. Trimming left V 3 bases short and J 7 bases short, with 7 bases between. The CDR3 runs 12 residues. The CDR3 DNA is TGTGCCAGCAGTTTTGCGGTAAATGAGCAGTTCTTC. It translates to CASSFAVNEQFF.

The rearrangement uses TRBV2 and TRBJ2-7, with a weak D call TRBD2 (5 bases). This CDR3 is built from 15 residues. V lost 7 bases to trimming and J lost 2 bases, with 18 bases between them. Germline values: CDR1 SNHLY, CDR2 FYNNEI. DNA for the CDR3: TGTGCCAGCACCGACTCGGGGAGCCCCCCCTACGAGCAGTACTTC. Translating it yields CASTDSGSPPYEQYF.

The chain links TRBV28 to TRBJ2-7, with D perhaps TRBD2 (6 bases). CDR1 is MDHEN, CDR2 SYDVKM, per germline. There are 14 residues in the CDR3. Trimming shortened V by 6 bases and J by 7 bases, and 19 bases separated the two germline ends. In DNA form, the CDR3 reads TGTGCCAGCAGCGGGAGAACGGGGACGGTGGAGCAGTACTTC. Encoded protein: CASSGRTGTVEQYF. The full variable domain, its missing parts supplied by reference TRBV28 and TRBJ2-7, is DVKVTQSSRYLVKRTGEKVFLECVQDMDHENMFWYRQDPGLGLRLIYFSYDVKMKEKGDIPEGYSVSREKKERFSLILESASTNQTSMYLCASSGRTGTVEQYFGPGTRLTVT.

The rearrangement links TRBV12-3 or TRBV12-4 to TRBJ2-2; D is ambiguous. There are 13 residues in the CDR3. V was pared by 8 bases and J by 0 bases, with 7 bases between. CDR3 loop: CASHSSNTGELFF. In DNA form, the CDR3 reads TGTGCCAGCCACAGCTCGAACACCGGGGAGCTGTTTTTT.